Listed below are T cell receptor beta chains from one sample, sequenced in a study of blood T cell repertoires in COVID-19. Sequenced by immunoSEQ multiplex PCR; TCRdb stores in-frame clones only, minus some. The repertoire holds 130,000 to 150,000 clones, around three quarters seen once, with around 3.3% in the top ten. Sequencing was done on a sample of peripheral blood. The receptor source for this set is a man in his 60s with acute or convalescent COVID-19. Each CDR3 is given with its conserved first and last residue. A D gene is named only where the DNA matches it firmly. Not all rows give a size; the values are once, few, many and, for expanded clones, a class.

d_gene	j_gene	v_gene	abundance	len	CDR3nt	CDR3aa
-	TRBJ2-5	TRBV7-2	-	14	TGTGCCAGCAGGCCCCCCGGCGGGCAAGAGACCCAGTACTTC	CASRPPGGQETQYF
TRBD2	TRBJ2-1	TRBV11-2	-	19	TGTGCCAGCAGCTTAGGAAGACCTTCGGCGGGAGGAGAAGGTAATGAGCAGTTCTTC	CASSLGRPSAGGEGNEQFF
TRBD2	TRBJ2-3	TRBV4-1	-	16	TGCGCCAGCAGCCAAGACCCCCGGGGGGTGGCAGATACGCAGTATTTT	CASSQDPRGVADTQYF
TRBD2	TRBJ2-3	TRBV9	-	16	TGTGCCAGCAGCATTCTAGCGGGTCAAAGCACAGATACGCAGTATTTT	CASSILAGQSTDTQYF
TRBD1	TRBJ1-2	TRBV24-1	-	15	TGTGCCACCAGTGATGGGACAGGACCCCCCCGAAGCTACACCTTC	CATSDGTGPPRSYTF
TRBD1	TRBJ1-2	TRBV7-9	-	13	TGTGCCAGCAGCCCCGGGACAGGGACCGGCTACACCTTC	CASSPGTGTGYTF
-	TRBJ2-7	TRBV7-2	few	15	TGTGCCAGCAGCTTAGGGATGGGCAGGGCCTACGAGCAGTACTTC	CASSLGMGRAYEQYF
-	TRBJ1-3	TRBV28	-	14	TGTGCCAGCAGTTTTGACATCTCTGGAAACACCATATATTTT	CASSFDISGNTIYF
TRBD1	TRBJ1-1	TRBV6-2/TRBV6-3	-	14	TGTGCCAGCAGCAGGGGACAGGGTATCGGCGAAGCTTTCTTT	CASSRGQGIGEAFF
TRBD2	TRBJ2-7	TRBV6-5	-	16	TGTGCCAGCAGTTACCCCTCCGGGGGGATCGTCAACGAGCAGTACTTC	CASSYPSGGIVNEQYF
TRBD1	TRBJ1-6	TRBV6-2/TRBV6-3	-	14	TGTGCCAGCAGTTACAACACAGGGGTATCACCCCTCCACTTT	CASSYNTGVSPLHF
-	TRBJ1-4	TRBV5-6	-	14	TGTGCCAGCAGTTTCGGGAATAAGGTGGAAAAACTGTTTTTT	CASSFGNKVEKLFF
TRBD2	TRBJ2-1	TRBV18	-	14	TGTGCCAGCTCAGGACTAGCGGGAGTTAATGAGCAGTTCTTC	CASSGLAGVNEQFF
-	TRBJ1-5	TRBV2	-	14	TGTGCCAGCAGTGAAGAGCCGGGCAATCAGCCCCAGCATTTT	CASSEEPGNQPQHF
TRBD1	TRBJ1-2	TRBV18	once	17	TGTGCCAGCTCACCGAGGACAGGGGGCGCCGGGGACTATGGCTACACCTTC	CASSPRTGGAGDYGYTF
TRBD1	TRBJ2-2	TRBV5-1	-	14	TGCGCCAGCAGCGACAGGGGTTGGACCGGGGAGCTGTTTTTT	CASSDRGWTGELFF
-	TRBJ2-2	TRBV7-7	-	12	TGTGCTAGCAGACAAACAACCGGGGAGCTGTTTTTT	CASRQTTGELFF
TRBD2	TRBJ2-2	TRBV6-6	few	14	TGTGCCAGCTCCGGACTAGCGGAGACCGGGGAGCTGTTTTTT	CASSGLAETGELFF
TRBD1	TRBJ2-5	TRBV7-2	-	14	TGTGCCAGCAGCTATTCAGGGGGAAGGGAGACCCAGTACTTC	CASSYSGGRETQYF
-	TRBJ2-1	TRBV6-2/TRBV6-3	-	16	TGTGCCAGCAGTTACGGAATGACTAAGAAAGGTGGTGAGCAGTTCTTC	CASSYGMTKKGGEQFF
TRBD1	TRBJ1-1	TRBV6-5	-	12	TGTGCCAGCGCCCGACAGGGGGCGCGAGCTTTCTTT	CASARQGARAFF
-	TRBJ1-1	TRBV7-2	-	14	TGTGCCAGCAGCTTAGGCGGGGCGAACACTGAAGCTTTCTTT	CASSLGGANTEAFF
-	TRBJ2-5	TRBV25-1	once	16	TGTGCCAGCAGTGTCGGACAAACCCTAGTCCAAGAGACCCAGTACTTC	CASSVGQTLVQETQYF